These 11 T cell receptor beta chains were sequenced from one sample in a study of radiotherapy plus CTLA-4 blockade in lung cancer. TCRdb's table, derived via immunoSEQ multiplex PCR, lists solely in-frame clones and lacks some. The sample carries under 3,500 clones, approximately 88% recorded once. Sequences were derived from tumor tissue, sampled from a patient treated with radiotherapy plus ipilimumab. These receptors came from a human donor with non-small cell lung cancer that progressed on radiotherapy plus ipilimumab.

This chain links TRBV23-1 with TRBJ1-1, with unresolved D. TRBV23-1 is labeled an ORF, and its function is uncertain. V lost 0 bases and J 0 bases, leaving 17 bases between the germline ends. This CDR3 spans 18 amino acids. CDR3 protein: CASSQSLDEGGMNTEAFF. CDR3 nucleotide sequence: TGCGCCAGCAGTCAATCGTTGGACGAGGGAGGAATGAACACTGAAGCTTTCTTT.

CDR3 loop: CASSLRGQGQQYF. The CDR3 nucleotides are TGTGCCAGCAGTTTAAGGGGCCAGGGCCAGCAGTACTTC. V usage is TRBV27 and J usage is TRBJ2-7; weak D call: TRBD1 (5 bases). CDR1 is MNHEY, CDR2 SMNVEV, per germline (reference sequence). The CDR3 is 13 residues long. Trimming cost V 2 bases and J 8 bases, with 13 bases left between them.

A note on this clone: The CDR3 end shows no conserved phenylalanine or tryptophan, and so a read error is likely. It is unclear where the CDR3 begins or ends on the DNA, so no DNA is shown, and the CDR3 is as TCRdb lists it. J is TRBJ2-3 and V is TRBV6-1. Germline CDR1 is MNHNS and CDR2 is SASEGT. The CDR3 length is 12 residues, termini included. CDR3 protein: CASLYGGTSLAV.

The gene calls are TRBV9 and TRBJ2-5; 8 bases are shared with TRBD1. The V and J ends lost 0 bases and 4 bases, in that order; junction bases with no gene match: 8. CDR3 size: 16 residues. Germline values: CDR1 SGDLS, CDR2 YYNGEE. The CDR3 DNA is TGTGCCAGCAGCGTAGCGACAGGGGCTCAGGTAGAGACCCAGTACTTC. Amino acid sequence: CASSVATGAQVETQYF.

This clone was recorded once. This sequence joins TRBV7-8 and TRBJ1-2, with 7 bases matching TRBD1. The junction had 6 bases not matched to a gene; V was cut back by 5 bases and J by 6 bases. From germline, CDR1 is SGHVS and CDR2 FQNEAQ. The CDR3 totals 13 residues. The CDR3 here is CASSEGAPDGYTF. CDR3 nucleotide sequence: TGTGCCAGCAGCGAGGGGGCGCCAGATGGCTACACCTTC.

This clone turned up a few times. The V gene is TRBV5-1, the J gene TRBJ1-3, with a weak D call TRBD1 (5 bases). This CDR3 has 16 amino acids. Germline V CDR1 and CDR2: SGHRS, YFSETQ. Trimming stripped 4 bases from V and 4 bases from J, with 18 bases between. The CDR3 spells CASSASLRDGGNTIYF. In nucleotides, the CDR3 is TGCGCCAGCAGCGCTAGCCTCCGGGACGGCGGAAACACCATATATTTT.

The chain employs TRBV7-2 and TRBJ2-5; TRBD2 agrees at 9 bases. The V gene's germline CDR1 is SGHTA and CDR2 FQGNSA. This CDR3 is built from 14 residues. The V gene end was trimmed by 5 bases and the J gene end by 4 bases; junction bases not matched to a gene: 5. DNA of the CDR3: TGTGCCAGCAGCCTCCTAGCGGGGATAGAGACCCAGTACTTC. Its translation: CASSLLAGIETQYF.

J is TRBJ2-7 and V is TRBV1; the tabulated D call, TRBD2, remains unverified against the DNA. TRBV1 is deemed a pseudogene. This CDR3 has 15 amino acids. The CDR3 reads CTSSHPGLALDEQYF. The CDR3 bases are TGCACCAGCAGCCACCCGGGACTAGCCTTGGACGAGCAGTACTTC.

DNA of the CDR3: TGCAGCGTTGACTCTCCCCTACAGTCATTCAACACTGAAGCTTTCTTT. Encoded protein: CSVDSPLQSFNTEAFF. The chain joins TRBV29-1 to TRBJ1-1; D unclear. The CDR3 loop spans 16 amino acids. Trimming took 3 bases from V and 2 from J, leaving 19 bases between them. Germline V CDR1 and CDR2: SQVTM, ANQGSEA.

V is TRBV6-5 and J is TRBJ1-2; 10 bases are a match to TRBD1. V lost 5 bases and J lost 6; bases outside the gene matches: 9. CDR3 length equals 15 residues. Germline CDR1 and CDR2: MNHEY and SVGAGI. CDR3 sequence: CASSPTGTGVHGYTF. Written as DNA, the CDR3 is TGTGCCAGCAGTCCCACTGGGACAGGGGTACATGGCTACACCTTC.

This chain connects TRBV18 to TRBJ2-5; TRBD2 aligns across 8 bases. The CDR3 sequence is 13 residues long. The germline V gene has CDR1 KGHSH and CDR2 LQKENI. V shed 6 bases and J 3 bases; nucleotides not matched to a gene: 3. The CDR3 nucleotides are TGTGCCAGCTCCACGCGGGGGGAAGAGACCCAGTACTTC. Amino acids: CASSTRGEETQYF.